The rows below give T cell receptor beta chains drawn from one sample of a study of T-cell memory formation after mild COVID-19. MiXCR, run by TCRdb on the 5' RACE reads, gives a single entry per CDR3 protein. The table shows under 400,000 distinct CDR3 sequences, with over 25% occurring only once. Sequencing input: PBMCs or a T cell subset sorted from them (not recorded which). These receptor sequences come from an adult woman who had mild COVID-19 (a few samples of this study predate the infection). Cell type and time point are not known. Both conserved end residues are part of each CDR3. A D gene is named only where the DNA matches it firmly. Clone sizes are given selectively: once, few, many, or a class where the clone is expanded.

j_gene: TRBJ1-1
d_gene: NA
v_gene: TRBV7-8
abundance: few
CDR3aa: CASSSRPRGDTEAFF
CDR3nt: TGTGCCAGCAGCTCCCGACCACGGGGAGACACTGAAGCTTTCTTT

j_gene: TRBJ2-3
d_gene: TRBD2
v_gene: TRBV5-5
abundance: NA
CDR3aa: CASSLSVAGEADTQYF
CDR3nt: TGTGCCAGCAGCTTGTCGGTAGCGGGGGAGGCAGATACGCAGTATTTT

j_gene: TRBJ1-1
d_gene: NA
v_gene: TRBV12-3/TRBV12-4
abundance: many
CDR3aa: CASSLGRNTEAFF
CDR3nt: TGTGCCAGCAGCTTAGGACGGAACACTGAAGCTTTCTTT

j_gene: TRBJ2-5
d_gene: TRBD2
v_gene: TRBV6-2/TRBV6-3
abundance: NA
CDR3aa: CASSYSGLAGIQETQYF
CDR3nt: TGTGCCAGCAGTTACTCGGGACTAGCGGGAATACAAGAGACCCAGTACTTC

j_gene: TRBJ1-4
d_gene: NA
v_gene: TRBV4-1
abundance: NA
CDR3aa: CASSESKGVINEKLFF
CDR3nt: TGCGCCAGCAGCGAGTCGAAAGGGGTCATTAATGAAAAACTGTTTTTT

j_gene: TRBJ2-7
d_gene: TRBD2
v_gene: TRBV5-1
abundance: NA
CDR3aa: CASSLGTSGSNEQYF
CDR3nt: TGCGCCAGCAGCCTCGGGACTAGCGGGAGCAACGAGCAGTACTTC

j_gene: TRBJ2-3
d_gene: TRBD1
v_gene: TRBV27
abundance: few
CDR3aa: CASSSVDRITDTQYF
CDR3nt: TGTGCCAGCAGCTCAGTGGACAGGATCACAGATACGCAGTATTTT

j_gene: TRBJ2-7
d_gene: NA
v_gene: TRBV19
abundance: NA
CDR3aa: CASTPFGGGGYEQYF
CDR3nt: TGTGCCAGTACCCCATTTGGAGGGGGGGGCTACGAGCAGTACTTC

j_gene: TRBJ1-5
d_gene: TRBD1
v_gene: TRBV7-2
abundance: NA
CDR3aa: CASSSGQSSNQPQHF
CDR3nt: TGTGCCAGCAGCTCGGGACAGAGCAGCAATCAGCCCCAGCATTTT

j_gene: TRBJ2-1
d_gene: NA
v_gene: TRBV20-1
abundance: few
CDR3aa: CSARDLFRNNEQFF
CDR3nt: TGCAGTGCTAGAGATTTGTTCAGGAACAATGAGCAGTTCTTC

j_gene: TRBJ2-7
d_gene: TRBD1
v_gene: TRBV7-9
abundance: NA
CDR3aa: CASSSTGTGRIEQYF
CDR3nt: TGTGCCAGCAGCTCCACCGGGACAGGGAGGATCGAGCAGTACTTC

j_gene: TRBJ1-1
d_gene: NA
v_gene: TRBV27
abundance: NA
CDR3aa: CASSLGAVQRYTEAFF
CDR3nt: TGTGCCAGCAGTTTAGGGGCAGTTCAGAGGTACACTGAAGCTTTCTTT